The following is a T cell receptor (beta chain) sequence with its context. Its antigen remains unknown. The V end lost 1 base, the J end lost 2 bases, and 7 bases lay between the germline ends. Germline assignment: CDR1 SGHTA and CDR2 FQGNSA. This CDR3 comprises 14 residues. This sample was included in a study of naive and memory T cell subsets. Two oligonucleotides, mixed equimolar, formed the beta constant-region primer covering TRBC1 and TRBC2. TCRdb redid the calling of the UMI-ligation and nested PCR reads with MiXCR, one entry per CDR3 protein. The sample lists 140,000 to 150,000 distinct CDR3 sequences; 15% to 20% were seen once. Study results and caveats: Naive and memory repertoire findings lacked a ground truth for validation. Expression changes during T cell differentiation may affect RNA-based TCR counts. In naive cells, over 95% of TCR sequences were seen only once.

The sample consisted of naive CD4+ T cells from blood. The TCR originated in a human donor in good health. The chain carries TRBV7-2 and TRBJ2-3, with D unclear. CDR3 protein: CASSLVGHTDTQYF. In DNA form, the CDR3 reads TGTGCCAGCAGCTTAGTCGGGCACACAGATACGCAGTATTTT. Based on the CDR3 plus reference TRBV7-2 and TRBJ2-3, the full variable domain is GAGVSQSPSNKVTEKGKDVELRCDPISGHTALYWYRQSLGQGLEFLIYFQGNSAPDKSGLPSDRFSAERTGGSVSTLTIQRTQQEDSAVYLCASSLVGHTDTQYFGPGTRLTVL.